This paragraph covers one TCR beta chain sequence. The antigen remains unidentified. The data derive from a study of beta chain features in type 1 diabetes. Study information: On cell yields, gender and age, patients and healthy donors were similar.

Donors underwent one heparinised blood draw, about 110 mL on average. Study conclusions and caveats: There was a moderate but significant shortening of TCRB CDR3s in all four CD4+ subsets of Type 1 diabetes patients. Possibly, sequencing cDNA over-represented cells that had high TCR expression levels. Diminished insertions and augmented deletions at VDJ junctions characterized type 1 diabetes patients.

Germline V CDR1 and CDR2: SEHNR, FQNEAQ (reference sequence). This CDR3 is built from 14 residues. After removal of 4 bases from V and 6 bases from J, the junction contained 4 bases not matched to a gene. The entirety of the isolated RNA underwent reverse transcription, so expressed TCRB transcripts were sequenced. TCRdb's copy holds only in-frame clones and misses some; the assay was immunoSEQ multiplex PCR. The profile shows over 650,000 clones, 11% to 15% of them singletons. The chain employs TRBV7-9 and TRBJ2-1; 9 nucleotides align to TRBD2. What was sequenced was naive CD4+ T cells from blood. This receptor was obtained from a man aged 18-30 years with type 1 diabetes. CDR3: CASSSGTSRNEQFF. In nucleotides, the CDR3 is TGTGCCAGCAGCTCCGGGACTAGCCGCAATGAGCAGTTCTTC.